This T cell receptor (beta chain) appears in the sequencing data of a study of OX40 agonist ivuxolimab in advanced cancers. Study in general: In this trial design, patients received ivuxolimab intravenously at 0.01 to 10 mg/kg every 2 weeks.

In germline, CDR1 is LGHNA, CDR2 YSLEER. There are 16 residues in the CDR3. Libraries were prepared by immunoSEQ multiplex PCR; TCRdb keeps only in-frame clonotypes and omits some of them. The data show 65,000 to 80,000 clones, around 80% seen once. The sequencing here drew on CD4+ or CD8+ T cells sorted from blood, taken in a trial of the OX40 agonist ivuxolimab. The clonotype originates from an adult with an advanced solid tumor such as melanoma, head and neck, liver or kidney cancer. This chain connects TRBV4-3 to TRBJ2-5; maybe TRBD2 (6 bases). The end of the DNA fits TRBJ2-7 better, so the J call may be wrong. The CDR3 DNA reads as TGCGCCAGCAGCCAGGGAGGCGCGGGGCTCTCCTACGAGCAGTACTTC. Translated: CASSQGGAGLSYEQYF.